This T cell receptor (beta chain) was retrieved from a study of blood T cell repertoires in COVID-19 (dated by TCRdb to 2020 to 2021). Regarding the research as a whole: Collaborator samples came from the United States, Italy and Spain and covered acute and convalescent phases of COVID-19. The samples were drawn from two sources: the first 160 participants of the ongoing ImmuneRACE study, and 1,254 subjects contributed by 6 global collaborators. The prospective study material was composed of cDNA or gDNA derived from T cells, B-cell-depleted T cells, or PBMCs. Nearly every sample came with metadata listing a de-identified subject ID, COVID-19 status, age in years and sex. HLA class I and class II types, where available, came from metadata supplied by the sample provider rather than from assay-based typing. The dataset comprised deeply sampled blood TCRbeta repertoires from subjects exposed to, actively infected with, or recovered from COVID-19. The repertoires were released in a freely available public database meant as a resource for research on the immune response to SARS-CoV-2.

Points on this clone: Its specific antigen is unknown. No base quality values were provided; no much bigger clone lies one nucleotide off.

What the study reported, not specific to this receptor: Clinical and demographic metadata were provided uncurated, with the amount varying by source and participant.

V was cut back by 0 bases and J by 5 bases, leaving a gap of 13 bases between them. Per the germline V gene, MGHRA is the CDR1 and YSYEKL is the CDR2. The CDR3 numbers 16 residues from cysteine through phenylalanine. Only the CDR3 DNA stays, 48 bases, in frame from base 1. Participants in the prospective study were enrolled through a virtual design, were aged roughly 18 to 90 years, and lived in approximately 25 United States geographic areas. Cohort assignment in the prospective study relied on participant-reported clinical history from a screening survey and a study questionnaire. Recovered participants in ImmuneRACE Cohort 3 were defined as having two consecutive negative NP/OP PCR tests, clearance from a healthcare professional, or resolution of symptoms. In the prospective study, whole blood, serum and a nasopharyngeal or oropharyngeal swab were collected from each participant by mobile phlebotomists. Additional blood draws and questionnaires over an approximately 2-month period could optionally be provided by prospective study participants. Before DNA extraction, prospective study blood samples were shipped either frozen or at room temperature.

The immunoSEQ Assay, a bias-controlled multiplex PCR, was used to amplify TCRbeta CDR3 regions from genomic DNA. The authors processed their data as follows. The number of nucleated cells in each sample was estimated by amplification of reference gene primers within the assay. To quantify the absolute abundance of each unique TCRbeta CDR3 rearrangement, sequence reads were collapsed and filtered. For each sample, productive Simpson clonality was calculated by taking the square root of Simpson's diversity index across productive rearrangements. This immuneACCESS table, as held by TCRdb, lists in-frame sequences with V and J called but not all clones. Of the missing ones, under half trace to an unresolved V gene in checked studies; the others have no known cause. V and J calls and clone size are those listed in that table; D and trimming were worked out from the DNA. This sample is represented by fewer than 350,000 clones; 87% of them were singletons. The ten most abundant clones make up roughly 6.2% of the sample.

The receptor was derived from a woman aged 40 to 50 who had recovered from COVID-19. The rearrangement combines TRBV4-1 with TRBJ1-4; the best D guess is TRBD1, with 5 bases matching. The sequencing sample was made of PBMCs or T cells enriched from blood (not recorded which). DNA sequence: TGCGCCAGCAGCCAAGATAGGACAACTGGGAATGAAAAACTGTTTTTT. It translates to CASSQDRTTGNEKLFF.